The sequence of this TCR beta chain was determined in a study of blood T cell repertoires in COVID-19. The data were produced by immunoSEQ multiplex PCR, yet TCRdb's version contains in-frame clones alone and is incomplete. Of 100,000 or so clones in the sample, about 80% were seen once. The germline V gene encodes CDR1 MNHEY and CDR2 SVGAGI. There are 15 residues in the CDR3. With 5 bases removed from V and 2 bases from J, the gap between germline ends came to 14 bases. The chain employs TRBV6-5 and TRBJ2-3; a weak D match, TRBD2 (6 bases). The sample comprised peripheral blood. This sequence was found in a human donor in a cohort sampled during active COVID-19. The CDR3 loop is CASSPLGRNTDTQYF. The CDR3 region has the DNA TGTGCCAGCAGTCCTCTCGGGAGAAACACAGATACGCAGTATTTT.